This TCR beta chain is drawn from a study of T cell repertoires in cytomegalovirus infection. Study background: Shared public TCR beta signatures pointed to both CMV infection and a matching HLA type. General study points: Across the ex vivo response, the dominant clonotypes were HLA-C-restricted CMV-specific TCR beta clonotypes. Individuals carrying CMV plus the relevant HLA were identified by cumulative frequency of public TCR beta families.

One entry per CDR3 protein results from TCRdb running MiXCR on the reads. The table includes 350,000 to 500,000 distinct CDR3 sequences, 31% detected once. This clonotype has only a few counts. Its specificity is not known. The sequence came from a human donor in good health (CMV status not recorded). Some clones in this sample may be carry-over from other donors' samples. What was sequenced was PBMCs.

The CDR3 spells CASTIGPGSPLHF. CDR3 DNA: TGTGCCAGCACGATAGGCCCCGGGTCACCCCTCCACTTT. The rearrangement links TRBV6-1 to TRBJ1-6; D remains unclear. This CDR3 comprises 13 residues. Trimming left V 7 bases short and J 10 bases short, with 14 bases between. Germline V gene data show CDR1 as MNHNS and CDR2 as SASEGT.